This T cell receptor beta chain was recovered during a study of response to subunit inactivated influenza vaccine. Via MiXCR, TCRdb re-called the RT-PCR reads, giving one row per CDR3 protein. The profile shows around 250,000 distinct CDR3 sequences, roughly an eighth of them singletons. The CDR3 has 16 residues. V lost 0 bases and J lost 5, with 16 bases in between. The germline V gene encodes CDR1 MNHNS and CDR2 SASEGT. This chain connects TRBV6-1 to TRBJ2-5; D is ambiguous. The starting material was non-naive T cells sorted from PBMCs, obtained roughly 15 days before vaccination. The sequence was collected from a man aged 50 or older who received an inactivated influenza vaccine. CDR3 bases: TGTGCCAGCAGTGAAGCGTATGGATTCACCGGCGAGACCCAGTACTTC. Encoded protein: CASSEAYGFTGETQYF.